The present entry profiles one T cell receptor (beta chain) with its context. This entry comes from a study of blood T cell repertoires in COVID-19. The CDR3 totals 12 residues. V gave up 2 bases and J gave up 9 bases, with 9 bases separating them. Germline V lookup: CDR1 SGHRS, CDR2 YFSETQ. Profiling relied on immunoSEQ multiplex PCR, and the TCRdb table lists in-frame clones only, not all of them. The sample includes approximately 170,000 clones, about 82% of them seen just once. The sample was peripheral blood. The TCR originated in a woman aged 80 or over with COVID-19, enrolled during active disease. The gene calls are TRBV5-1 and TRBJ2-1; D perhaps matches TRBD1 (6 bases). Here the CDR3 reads CASSLQGGEQFF. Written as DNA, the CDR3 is TGCGCCAGCAGCTTACAGGGTGGTGAGCAGTTCTTC.